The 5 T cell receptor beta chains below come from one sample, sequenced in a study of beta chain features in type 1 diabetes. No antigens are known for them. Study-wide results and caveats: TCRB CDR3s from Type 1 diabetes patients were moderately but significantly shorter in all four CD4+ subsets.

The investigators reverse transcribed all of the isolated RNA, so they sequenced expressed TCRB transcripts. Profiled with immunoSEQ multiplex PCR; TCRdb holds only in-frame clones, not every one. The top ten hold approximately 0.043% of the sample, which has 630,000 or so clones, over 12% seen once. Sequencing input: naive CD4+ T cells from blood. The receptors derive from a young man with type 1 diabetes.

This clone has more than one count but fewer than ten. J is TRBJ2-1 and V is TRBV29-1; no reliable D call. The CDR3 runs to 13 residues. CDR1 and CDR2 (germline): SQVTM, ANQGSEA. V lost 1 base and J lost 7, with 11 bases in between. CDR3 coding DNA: TGCAGCGTTGAAGGGGTGGCGATGAATGAGCAGTTCTTC. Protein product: CSVEGVAMNEQFF.

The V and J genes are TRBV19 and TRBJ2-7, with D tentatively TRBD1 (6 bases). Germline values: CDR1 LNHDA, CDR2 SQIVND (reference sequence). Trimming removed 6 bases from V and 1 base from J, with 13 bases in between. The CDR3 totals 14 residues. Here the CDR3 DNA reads TGTGCCAGTAGGGACAGCCGCTATTCCTACGAGCAGTACTTC. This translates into CASRDSRYSYEQYF.

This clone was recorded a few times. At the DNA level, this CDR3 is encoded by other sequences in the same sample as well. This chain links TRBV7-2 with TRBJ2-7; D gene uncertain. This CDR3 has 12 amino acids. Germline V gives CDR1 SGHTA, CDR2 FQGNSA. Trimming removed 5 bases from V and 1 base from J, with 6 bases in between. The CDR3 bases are TGTGCCAGCAGCCTCGTATCCTACGAGCAGTACTTC. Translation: CASSLVSYEQYF.

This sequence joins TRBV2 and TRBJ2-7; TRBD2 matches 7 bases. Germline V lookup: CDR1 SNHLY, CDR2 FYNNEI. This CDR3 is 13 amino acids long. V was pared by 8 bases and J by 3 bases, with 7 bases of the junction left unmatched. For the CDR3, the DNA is TGTGCCAGCTTGCGGGAGAGTAACTACGAGCAGTACTTC. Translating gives CASLRESNYEQYF.

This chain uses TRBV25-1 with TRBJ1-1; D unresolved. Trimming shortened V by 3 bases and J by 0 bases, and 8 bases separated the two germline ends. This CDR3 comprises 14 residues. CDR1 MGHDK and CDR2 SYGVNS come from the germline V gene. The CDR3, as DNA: TGTGCCAGCAGTGAGTCCCCTATGAACACTGAAGCTTTCTTT. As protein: CASSESPMNTEAFF.